This T cell receptor (beta chain) was sequenced during a study of blood T cell repertoires in COVID-19. Study-wide context: Whether acute or convalescent, the COVID-19 samples came from the United States, Italy and Spain.

Authors' processing steps: Amplification of reference gene primers provided the estimated nucleated cell counts. The assay was immunoSEQ multiplex PCR, and TCRdb's table has in-frame clones only and misses some. D and trimming come from the DNA, and the V and J calls and clone size come from that table. The data show 95,000 to 150,000 clones, about 90% seen once. Germline V CDR1 and CDR2: ENHRY, SYGVKD. The CDR3 loop spans 13 amino acids. Trimming took 3 bases from V and 7 from J; bases not matched to a gene: 5. The origin of this receptor is a woman aged 70 to 79 with acute or convalescent COVID-19. Specimen: peripheral blood. This chain uses TRBV10-3 with TRBJ2-5, with 7 bases fitting TRBD2. In nucleotides, the CDR3 is TGTGCCATCAGTGAAACTAGCGAGAGGACCCAGTACTTC. Translating it yields CAISETSERTQYF.